Here is one TCR beta chain with its context. Its cognate antigen is unknown. The data originate from a study of CD8 T cells in ankylosing spondylitis. Study outcomes and limitations: The disease-linked clones had a CD8+ phenotype and low blood frequencies. Roughly eight highly homologous variants made up a TCR beta motif, and this motif appeared characteristic of ankylosing spondylitis blood. Earlier work had already found some motif variants in reactive arthritis synovial fluid and blood. The authors reported significant enrichment of disease-linked clones in matched ankylosing spondylitis synovial fluid.

For TCR beta, libraries came from quantitative 5'-RACE with molecular barcodes. TCRdb processed the 5' RACE reads anew with MiXCR; each CDR3 protein has one entry. This table has about 540,000 distinct CDR3 sequences, more than 9.5% appearing once. The CDR3 contains 18 residues. Germline CDR1 is SNHLY and CDR2 is FYNNEI. Trimming took 3 bases from V and 4 from J; bases not matched to a gene: 11. The chain is built from TRBV2 and TRBJ2-5; 13 bases fit TRBD2. Input material: blood, either unsorted or a sorted T cell fraction (not recorded which). The sequence derives from a male donor with ankylosing spondylitis. CDR3: CASSDSRTSGSYGETQYF. CDR3 DNA sequence: TGTGCCAGCAGTGATAGCCGGACTAGCGGGAGCTATGGAGAGACCCAGTACTTC.